Following are 24 T cell receptor beta chains from one sample sequenced in a study of T cells in Graves' hyperthyroidism and ophthalmopathy. Amplified TCR beta CDR3 regions derived from RNA transcripts. Carried out on the TCR CDR3, a first-round RT-PCR used the HTBI primer set. TCRdb passed the multiplex PCR reads through MiXCR, listing each CDR3 protein once. The sample lists 620,000 or so distinct CDR3 sequences, about 14% occurring once. Input material: blood. These receptors originate from a woman in her forties or fifties with Graves' ophthalmopathy.

This clonotype came up many times. CDR3 region: CASSYGQGSQPQHF. For the CDR3, the DNA is TGTGCCAGCAGTTACGGACAGGGAAGTCAGCCCCAGCATTTT. V is TRBV27 and J is TRBJ1-5; 8 nucleotides align to TRBD1. V trimming: 4 bases; J trimming: 6 bases; junction bases outside the gene matches: 5. There are 14 residues in the CDR3. Germline CDR1 is MNHEY and CDR2 is SMNVEV (reference sequence).

This clonotype was found a few times. The rearrangement links TRBV9 to TRBJ1-1; the D gene is possibly TRBD1 (6 bases). The CDR3 consists of 15 residues. Trimming stripped 0 bases from V and 4 bases from J, with 13 bases between. Germline lookup yields CDR1 SGDLS and CDR2 YYNGEE. The CDR3 sequence is CASSVGAGEGTEAFF. In DNA form, the CDR3 reads TGTGCCAGCAGCGTAGGGGCAGGGGAGGGCACTGAAGCTTTCTTT.

This clonotype was seen many times. The chain is built from TRBV15 and TRBJ1-1, with D possibly being TRBD1 (5 bases). CDR1 is LNHNV, CDR2 YYDKDF, per germline (reference sequence). The CDR3 totals 15 residues. The V end was cut by 1 base, the J end by 6 bases, with 15 bases between. The CDR3 here is CATSRASEGSAEAFF. In DNA form, the CDR3 reads TGTGCCACCAGCAGAGCTTCGGAGGGGAGCGCTGAAGCTTTCTTT.

This clonotype occurred a few times. CDR3 in DNA: TGTGCCAGCAGCCAAGACTTGGACACGGTCTATGGCTACACCTTC. Its protein is CASSQDLDTVYGYTF. The chain carries TRBV14 and TRBJ1-2; possibly TRBD1 for D (5 bases). This CDR3 has 15 amino acids. The V gene lost 0 bases and the J gene lost 4 bases, with 12 bases spanning the gap. The germline V gene encodes CDR1 SGHDN and CDR2 FVKESK.

This clonotype was detected many times. The chain uses TRBV20-1 and TRBJ2-1, with D perhaps matching TRBD1 (5 bases). This CDR3 is built from 16 residues. Per germline, CDR1 DFQATT and CDR2 SNEGSKA (reference sequence). Trimming left V 6 bases short and J 3 bases short, with 21 bases between. The CDR3 protein is CSALQDLLANYNEQFF. The DNA of the CDR3 is TGCAGTGCGCTACAGGATTTGCTGGCCAACTACAATGAGCAGTTCTTC.

The CDR3: CASSLGGTGNYEQYF. CDR3 nucleotide sequence: TGCGCCAGCAGCTTGGGGGGGACAGGGAACTACGAGCAGTACTTC. This chain links TRBV5-1 with TRBJ2-7, with TRBD1 identical over 9 bases. The CDR3 has 15 residues. Looked up from germline, CDR1 is SGHRS and CDR2 is YFSETQ. The V gene end was trimmed by 0 bases and the J gene end by 3 bases; junction bases not matched to a gene: 4.

This clonotype was found many times. V gene TRBV28 combines with J gene TRBJ1-1; D is perhaps TRBD1 (6 bases). CDR3 length: 16 amino acids. Trimming removed 0 bases at V and 7 bases at J, with 18 bases between. CDR1 and CDR2 (germline): MDHEN, SYDVKM. This chain's CDR3 is CASSLWYRDEHGEAFF. The CDR3 DNA reads TGTGCCAGCAGTTTATGGTACAGGGATGAACACGGTGAAGCTTTCTTT.

This clonotype appeared many times. The chain employs TRBV13 and TRBJ2-5, with 7 bases lining up with TRBD2. The germline gives CDR1 PRHDT, CDR2 FYEKMQ (reference sequence). The length of the CDR3 is 14 residues. The trim removed 5 bases at V and 4 bases at J, leaving 7 bases unmatched. DNA for the CDR3: TGTGCCAGCAGCCCACAAGCGGGACCAGAGACCCAGTACTTC. As protein: CASSPQAGPETQYF.

There are many counts of this clonotype. One junction end does not reproduce the germline sequence, and a read error may be involved. The chain is built from TRBV5-1 and TRBJ2-3; unclear D gene. This CDR3 spans 12 amino acids. CDR1 and CDR2 from the germline V gene are SGHRS and YFSETQ. The CDR3 DNA reads TGTGCCAGCAGCTTGAGGACAGATACGCAGTATTTT. It encodes CASSLRTDTQYF. The whole variable domain, remainder taken from reference TRBV5-1 and TRBJ2-3, is KAGVTQTPRYLIKTRGQQVTLSCSPISGHRSVSWYQQTPGQGLQFLFEYFSETQRNKGNFPGRFSGRQFSNSRSEMNVSTLELGDSALYLCASSLRTDTQYFGPGTRLTVL.

A remark on this clonotype: Given a much more abundant clone one base away, this may be a read error. CDR3 nucleotides: TGTGCCGGCAGCTTAGATAGGACTAGCGAGCAGTACTTC. Translating it yields CAGSLDRTSEQYF. This chain connects TRBV11-1 to TRBJ2-7, with 7 bases identical to TRBD2. The length of the CDR3 is 13 residues. Looked up from germline, CDR1 is SGHAT and CDR2 is FQDESV (reference sequence).

This clonotype came up many times. This chain uses TRBV30 with TRBJ2-7; D perhaps matches TRBD1 (6 bases). The CDR3 length is 13 residues. Germline CDR1 and CDR2: GTSNPN and SVGIG (reference sequence). The V gene lost 2 bases and the J gene lost 6 bases, with 14 bases spanning the gap. CDR3 bases: TGTGCCTGGAGTCGAGGCAGGGGCGGCGAGCAGTACTTC. Its protein is CAWSRGRGGEQYF.

This clonotype was seen repeatedly, ten times or more. V gene TRBV29-1 combines with J gene TRBJ2-1; 16 nucleotides align to TRBD2. Trimming removed 7 bases from V and 0 bases from J; junction bases left unmatched: 6. Germline values: CDR1 SQVTM, CDR2 ANQGSEA. This CDR3 contains 17 residues. The CDR3 region has the DNA TGCAGCGCTCCGGGACTAGCGGGAGGGAGCTCCTACAATGAGCAGTTCTTC. Translated, it gives CSAPGLAGGSSYNEQFF.

This clonotype turned up a few times. V usage is TRBV4-3 and J usage is TRBJ2-2, with D tentatively TRBD1 (5 bases). The germline V gene encodes CDR1 LGHNA and CDR2 YSLEER. The CDR3 loop spans 17 amino acids. V lost 0 bases, J lost 4 bases, and 15 bases lay in between. The DNA of the CDR3 is TGCGCCAGCAGCCAAGATGGCAGGGCTGGGGTCACCGGGGAGCTGTTTTTT. Translating gives CASSQDGRAGVTGELFF.

This chain joins TRBV5-1 and TRBJ2-1; the match to TRBD2 covers 12 bases. The CDR3 loop spans 14 amino acids. The V gene's germline CDR1 is SGHRS and CDR2 YFSETQ. V lost 5 bases to trimming and J lost 7 bases; unmatched junction nucleotides: 4. The CDR3 nucleotides are TGCGCCAGCAGATCGACTAGCGGGAGTAATGAGCAGTTCTTC. Protein product: CASRSTSGSNEQFF.

The J gene is TRBJ2-1, the V gene TRBV20-1; 9 bases match TRBD2. J lost 5 bases, V lost 1 base, and 9 bases had no gene match. The germline CDR1 and CDR2 sequences are DFQATT and SNEGSKA (reference sequence). The CDR3 loop spans 16 amino acids. The CDR3 sequence is CSARGIPSGVNNEQFF. The CDR3 region has the DNA TGCAGTGCTAGAGGGATCCCTAGCGGGGTAAACAATGAGCAGTTCTTC.

This clonotype came up many times. The CDR3 nucleotides are TGCGCCAGCAGCTTTAGCGGGACGGGGAATGAGCAGTTCTTC. The encoded protein is CASSFSGTGNEQFF. The rearrangement uses TRBV5-1 and TRBJ2-1; 8 bases align to TRBD2. J was trimmed by 7 bases and V by 2 bases; bases with no gene match: 5. This CDR3 is 14 amino acids long. Germline lookup yields CDR1 SGHRS and CDR2 YFSETQ.

V and J are TRBV7-9 and TRBJ2-2, with 12 bases fitting TRBD2. The CDR3 runs 18 residues. The V and J ends lost 6 bases and 4 bases, in that order; junction bases with no gene match: 12. Per the germline V gene, CDR1 is SEHNR and CDR2 is FQNEAQ (reference sequence). This CDR3 reads CASRPTSGSQGFTGELFF. The CDR3 nucleotides read TGTGCCAGCAGACCGACTAGCGGGAGCCAGGGATTCACCGGGGAGCTGTTTTTT.

This clonotype was detected many times. The DNA of the CDR3 is TGTGCCAGCAGCTCGCCGGGGGGCGCAACTGAAGCTTTCTTT. Its translation: CASSSPGGATEAFF. The rearrangement uses TRBV28 and TRBJ1-1, with a tentative D call TRBD1 (6 bases). CDR3 length: 14 residues. Trimming left V 6 bases short and J 5 bases short, with 16 bases between. Germline CDR1 is MDHEN and CDR2 is SYDVKM. The full variable domain, rest sourced from reference TRBV28 and TRBJ1-1, is DVKVTQSSRYLVKRTGEKVFLECVQDMDHENMFWYRQDPGLGLRLIYFSYDVKMKEKGDIPEGYSVSREKKERFSLILESASTNQTSMYLCASSSPGGATEAFFGQGTRLTVV.

This clonotype was recorded a few times. J is TRBJ2-7 and V is TRBV20-1; D gene ambiguous. CDR3 length: 13 amino acids. Trimming cost V 1 base and J 4 bases, with 11 bases left between them. Germline loops: CDR1 DFQATT, CDR2 SNEGSKA (reference sequence). This CDR3 is CSARALTQYEQYF. The CDR3 region has the DNA TGCAGTGCTAGAGCCCTTACTCAATACGAGCAGTACTTC.

Many counts were recorded for this clonotype. The genes are TRBV18 and TRBJ2-5; no firm D call. This CDR3 is 15 amino acids long. V gave up 4 bases and J gave up 4 bases, with 16 bases separating them. Germline assignment: CDR1 KGHSH and CDR2 LQKENI. The CDR3 region is CASSRDGIVGETQYF. The DNA for the CDR3 is TGTGCCAGCTCACGAGACGGTATAGTAGGAGAGACCCAGTACTTC.

The table lists this clonotype with a few counts. The V and J genes are TRBV28 and TRBJ2-5; D gene unclear. This CDR3 is built from 13 residues. Trimming pared 2 bases from V and 1 base from J, leaving 5 bases between. Germline V gene sequence: CDR1 MDHEN, CDR2 SYDVKM. CDR3 region: CASSLHSQETQYF. The CDR3 region has the DNA TGTGCCAGCAGTTTACATAGCCAAGAGACCCAGTACTTC. The variable domain in full, with the rest retrieved from reference TRBV28 and TRBJ2-5, is DVKVTQSSRYLVKRTGEKVFLECVQDMDHENMFWYRQDPGLGLRLIYFSYDVKMKEKGDIPEGYSVSREKKERFSLILESASTNQTSMYLCASSLHSQETQYFGPGTRLLVL.

In its sample, this clonotype was seen many times. The chain links TRBV5-1 to TRBJ2-1; 11 bases fit TRBD2. After removal of 6 bases from V and 7 bases from J, the junction contained 9 bases not matched to a gene. Germline V gene lookup returns CDR1 SGHRS and CDR2 YFSETQ. The CDR3 has 15 amino acids. For the CDR3, the DNA is TGCGCCAGCAACCTCCCCAGGACTAGCGGGAATGAGCAGTTCTTC. Protein product: CASNLPRTSGNEQFF. The full variable domain, rest sourced from reference TRBV5-1 and TRBJ2-1, is KAGVTQTPRYLIKTRGQQVTLSCSPISGHRSVSWYQQTPGQGLQFLFEYFSETQRNKGNFPGRFSGRQFSNSRSEMNVSTLELGDSALYLCASNLPRTSGNEQFFGPGTRLTVL.

Comments on this clonotype: It may be a read error: a sequence one base away is much more abundant. The J gene is TRBJ2-1, the V gene TRBV12-3 or TRBV12-4; 8 nucleotides line up with TRBD1. The length of the CDR3 is 13 residues. Written as DNA, the CDR3 is TGTGCCAGCAGTATAGGACAGGGCAATGAGCGGTTCTTC. Translation gives CASSIGQGNERFF.

This clonotype came up many times. V usage is TRBV7-9 and J usage is TRBJ2-5; either TRBD1 or TRBD2 may supply D (6 bases each). V dropped 5 bases and J dropped 5 bases, with 18 bases sitting between them. There are 15 residues in the CDR3. From germline, CDR1 is SEHNR and CDR2 FQNEAQ (reference sequence). The CDR3, as DNA: TGTGCCAGCAGCGGGGGGCCGGGAAATTGGGAGACCCAGTACTTC. Its translation is CASSGGPGNWETQYF.